Given below is one TCR beta chain in context. Its specificity is unknown. The data belong to a study of T cell responses to AZD1222 COVID-19 vaccine. Clones were read by immunoSEQ multiplex PCR, and TCRdb kept only the in-frame ones, dropping some. The table shows roughly 110,000 clones, with 80% to 90% occurring only once. General study points: Only after the peak T cell response were repertoires sampled. White British donors predominated, females outnumbered males, and clonal diversity was possibly underestimated.

Sequencing used peripheral blood, obtained on day 0 of AZD1222 vaccination. The TCR originated in an adult in good health.

The CDR3 coding sequence is TGTGCCAGTAGTATTCAGGGTTCACGAGAGACCCAGTACTTC. Its translation: CASSIQGSRETQYF. V usage is TRBV19 and J usage is TRBJ2-5; D is possibly TRBD1 (5 bases). V gave up 3 bases and J gave up 4 bases, with 12 bases separating them. CDR3 length equals 14 residues. Germline CDR1 is LNHDA and CDR2 is SQIVND (reference sequence).